A single TCR beta chain is shown here with its context. Germline CDR1 SGHRS, CDR2 YFSETQ. V dropped 4 bases and J dropped 4; count of bases not matched to a gene: 5. This CDR3 is 15 amino acids long. This entry is derived from a study of blood T cell repertoires in COVID-19. Looking at the study overall: The study drew acute and convalescent COVID-19 samples from the United States, Italy and Spain. PBMCs, B-cell-depleted T cells, or T cells were the source of the cDNA or gDNA that made up the material.

As processed by the authors: Nucleated cell number was recorded as an estimate derived from reference gene primer amplification. Sequencing was performed with immunoSEQ multiplex PCR; in TCRdb, only in-frame clones are kept and a portion is missing. Clonal size and the V and J genes are those of that table, whereas D and trimming came from the DNA. The sample yields about 240,000 clones, about 86% seen once. Specimen: peripheral blood. The chain employs TRBV5-1 and TRBJ2-3; 11 positions agree with TRBD2. The sequence derives from a woman older than 75 with acute or convalescent COVID-19. The CDR3 nucleotides are TGCGCCAGCAGCCCCGGGACTAGCGGACCAGATACGCAGTATTTT. Its translation is CASSPGTSGPDTQYF. Filled out from reference TRBV5-1 and TRBJ2-3, the complete variable domain reads KAGVTQTPRYLIKTRGQQVTLSCSPISGHRSVSWYQQTPGQGLQFLFEYFSETQRNKGNFPGRFSGRQFSNSRSEMNVSTLELGDSALYLCASSPGTSGPDTQYFGPGTRLTVL.